This T cell receptor (beta chain) originates from a study of CD8 T cells in ankylosing spondylitis. Study-wide results and caveats: There was a TCR beta motif, made of eight highly homologous variants, that appeared characteristic of ankylosing spondylitis blood.

V dropped 8 bases and J dropped 7 bases, with 30 bases sitting between them. CDR1 is DFQATT and CDR2 is SNEGSKA in the germline V gene (reference sequence). The CDR3 is 17 amino acids. This clonotype was counted only a few times. As yet, its antigen is unknown. TCRdb re-analysed the 5' RACE reads in MiXCR, keeping a single row per CDR3 protein. In the table there are 400,000 to 450,000 distinct CDR3 sequences, 17% of which are singletons. The origin of this receptor is a male donor with ankylosing spondylitis. This rearrangement joins TRBV20-1 to TRBJ2-1; D tentatively fits TRBD1 or TRBD2 (5 bases each). Input material: blood, either unsorted or a sorted T cell fraction (not recorded which). CDR3 sequence (DNA): TGCAGTCCTCAAGGGCCCCCTAGGTGGGGGAGTGTGAATGAGCAGTTCTTC. It specifies CSPQGPPRWGSVNEQFF.